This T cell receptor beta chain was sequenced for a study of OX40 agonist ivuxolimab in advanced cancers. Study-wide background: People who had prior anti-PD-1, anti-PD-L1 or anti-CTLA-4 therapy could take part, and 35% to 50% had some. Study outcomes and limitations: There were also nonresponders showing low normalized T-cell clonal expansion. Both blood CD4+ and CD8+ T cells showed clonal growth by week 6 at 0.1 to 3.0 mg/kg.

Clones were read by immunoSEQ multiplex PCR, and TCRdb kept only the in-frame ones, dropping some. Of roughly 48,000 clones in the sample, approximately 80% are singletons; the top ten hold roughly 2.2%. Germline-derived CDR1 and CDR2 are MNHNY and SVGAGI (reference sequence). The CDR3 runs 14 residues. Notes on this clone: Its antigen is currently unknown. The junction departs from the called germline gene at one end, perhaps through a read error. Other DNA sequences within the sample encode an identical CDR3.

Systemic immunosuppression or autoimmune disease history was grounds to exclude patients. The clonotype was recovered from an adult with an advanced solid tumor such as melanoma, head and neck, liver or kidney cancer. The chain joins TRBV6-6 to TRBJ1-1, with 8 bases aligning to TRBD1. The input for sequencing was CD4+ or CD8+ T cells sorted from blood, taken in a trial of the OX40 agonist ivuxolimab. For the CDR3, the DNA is TGTGCCAGCAGGGACAGGGTAGGGAACACTGAGGCTTTCTTT. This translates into CASRDRVGNTEAFF.